This T cell receptor (beta chain) is drawn from a study of cytomegalovirus exposure and HLA in healthy donors. Overall study results and limits: An analysis done earlier found most TCR beta V segments productive about 87% or about 30% of the time.

The PCR had 60 Vbeta and 13 Jbeta primers. Using immunoSEQ multiplex PCR, the repertoire was profiled, and TCRdb retains in-frame clones only, with some absent. The table shows 100,000 to 120,000 clones, with over 65% occurring only once. In its sample, this clone was seen a few times. As yet, its antigen is unknown. Material: PBMCs. The sequence came from a woman younger than 35 in good health and CMV-seronegative.

The CDR3 DNA follows: TGTGCCAGCAGCTTCCGTCCCTCTGGGGCCAACGTCCTGACTTTC. It specifies CASSFRPSGANVLTF. The V and J genes are TRBV5-5 and TRBJ2-6; D call uncertain. V was cut by 2 bases and J by 0 bases, with 6 bases left in between. This CDR3 spans 15 amino acids. Germline V gives CDR1 SGHKS, CDR2 YYEKEE (reference sequence).